This TCR beta chain was documented in a study of human T cells and chemical hapten exposure. General study points: TCRs at a frequency above 1 in 1000 stayed unchanged with DPC sensitization.

This clonotype was observed at least ten times. Its antigen is still unknown. Using its own MiXCR run on the RACE reads, TCRdb lists one record per CDR3 protein. The sample holds 20,000 to 30,000 distinct CDR3 sequences, roughly 10% seen once. Specified time point: patch test 2, 6 weeks after DPC sensitization. Described treatment: therapeutic diphenylcyclopropenone sensitization with weekly scalp DPC. Each donor was an alopecia patient between 18 and 70 years of age who qualified for DPC. J was trimmed by 0 bases and V by 3 bases; bases with no gene match: 10. CDR1 is SGHTA and CDR2 is FQGNSA in the germline V gene. The CDR3 is 19 residues long.

This receptor was identified in a young man with alopecia areata. Some clones in this sample may be carry-over from other donors' samples. V and J are TRBV7-2 and TRBJ2-7; 14 bases are a match to TRBD2. The sample was whole blood, taken in connection with sensitization to the hapten diphenylcyclopropenone (DPC). The CDR3 region is CASSLGGLAGVLSSYEQYF. The CDR3 region has the DNA TGTGCCAGCAGCTTGGGGGGACTAGCGGGAGTACTAAGCTCCTACGAGCAGTACTTC.